The 30 T cell receptor beta chains below come from one sample, sequenced in a study of T cell repertoires in cytomegalovirus infection. Their recognized antigens are unknown. TCRdb called the reads again in MiXCR, with one record for every CDR3 protein. The sample carries 100,000 or so distinct CDR3 sequences, approximately 45% recorded once. The material sequenced was CD8+ T cells from cultured PBMCs, taken from culture after CMV antigen stimulation. The origin of the receptors is a human donor in good health (CMV status not recorded). Some clones in this sample may be carry-over from other donors' samples.

This clonotype was picked up a small number of times. The chain employs TRBV2 and TRBJ1-3; a weak D match, TRBD1 (5 bases). Per germline, CDR1 SNHLY and CDR2 FYNNEI. The CDR3 has 15 residues. V was cut by 7 bases and J by 0 bases, with 13 bases left in between. The CDR3 sequence is CASMRDPSSGNTIYF. In nucleotides, the CDR3 is TGTGCCAGCATGCGGGACCCAAGCTCTGGAAACACCATATATTTT.

The chain uses TRBV27 and TRBJ2-7; 9 nucleotides match TRBD2. Germline assignment: CDR1 MNHEY and CDR2 SMNVEV (reference sequence). This CDR3 region has 13 residues. Trimming cost V 4 bases and J 3 bases; bases outside gene matches: 1. The CDR3 spells CASSSAGGYEQYF. Here the CDR3 DNA reads TGTGCCAGCAGTTCAGCGGGGGGCTACGAGCAGTACTTC.

The rearrangement joins TRBV7-9 to TRBJ2-5; D gene unclear. The ends were cut back, 1 base at V and 13 bases at J, with 10 bases in the middle. The CDR3 extends over 11 amino acids. From germline, CDR1 is SEHNR and CDR2 FQNEAQ (reference sequence). The CDR3 nucleotides are TGTGCCAGCAGCTTAGACAGCCGTGTGTACTTC. Translation gives CASSLDSRVYF.

The rearrangement uses TRBV2 and TRBJ1-2, with D maybe TRBD1 (6 bases). This CDR3 has 17 amino acids. V was trimmed by 3 bases and J by 3 bases, leaving 20 bases between them. The germline gives CDR1 SNHLY, CDR2 FYNNEI. The CDR3 loop reads CASSDLGQSTTHYGYTF. In nucleotides, the CDR3 is TGTGCCAGCAGTGATCTTGGACAGAGCACAACCCACTATGGCTACACCTTC.

The chain carries TRBV6-5 and TRBJ2-5; 7 bases fit TRBD2. Looked up from germline, CDR1 is MNHEY and CDR2 is SVGAGI. V was pared by 6 bases and J by 7 bases, with 20 bases of the junction left unmatched. The CDR3 covers 17 residues. The DNA of the CDR3 is TGTGCCAGCAGACCAACCTGGGGCGAGCGGGGCCCGGGGACCCAGTACTTC. Protein: CASRPTWGERGPGTQYF.

The chain joins TRBV6-5 to TRBJ1-6; D gene uncertain. CDR3 length: 18 amino acids. The germline V and J ends were trimmed by 0 bases and 0 bases, with 12 bases remaining between them. The V gene's germline CDR1 is MNHEY and CDR2 SVGAGI. In DNA, the CDR3 is TGTGCCAGCAGTTACTCGAGACCCGGGAACTCCTATAATTCACCCCTCCACTTT. As protein: CASSYSRPGNSYNSPLHF.

J is TRBJ2-7 and V is TRBV6-6; no clear D. Germline V CDR1 and CDR2: MNHNY, SVGAGI (reference sequence). The ends were cut back, 5 bases at V and 5 bases at J, with 16 bases in the middle. The CDR3 totals 14 residues. CDR3 amino acids: CASSPLHSLDEQYF. The CDR3 DNA follows: TGTGCCAGCAGTCCGCTCCATAGTCTAGACGAGCAGTACTTC.

This clonotype has only a few counts. The chain employs TRBV5-5 and TRBJ2-7; D gene unclear. Trimming pared 0 bases from V and 4 bases from J, leaving 11 bases between. CDR3 length equals 14 residues. The germline V gene has CDR1 SGHKS and CDR2 YYEKEE (reference sequence). CDR3 DNA sequence: TGTGCCAGCAGCTTGGAAGTCTACCAATACGAGCAGTACTTC. Translating it yields CASSLEVYQYEQYF.

This clonotype showed up just a few times. The chain employs TRBV28 and TRBJ1-2; D is ambiguous. Germline-derived CDR1 and CDR2 are MDHEN and SYDVKM. The germline V and J ends were trimmed by 5 bases and 8 bases, with 15 bases remaining between them. The CDR3 totals 13 residues. The CDR3 is CASSPWTLGGYTF. The CDR3 DNA reads TGTGCCAGCAGTCCCTGGACCCTAGGGGGCTACACCTTC.

J is TRBJ2-3 and V is TRBV12-3 or TRBV12-4; 7 bases match TRBD1. CDR3 length equals 14 residues. Trimming took 5 bases from V and 3 from J; bases not matched to a gene: 5. CDR3 sequence: CASSPRQGTDTQYF. The CDR3 DNA follows: TGTGCCAGCAGTCCCCGACAGGGAACAGATACGCAGTATTTT.

The chain has TRBV27 and TRBJ1-6; 7 nucleotides line up with TRBD1. V lost 6 bases to trimming and J lost 7 bases; unmatched junction nucleotides: 6. CDR1 MNHEY and CDR2 SMNVEV come from the germline V gene (reference sequence). There are 14 residues in the CDR3. The CDR3 coding sequence is TGTGCCAGCAGAACGGGACAGCGGAATTCACCCCTCCACTTT. Residues: CASRTGQRNSPLHF.

This sequence joins TRBV28 and TRBJ2-6; 9 nucleotides match TRBD1. The germline V gene has CDR1 MDHEN and CDR2 SYDVKM. This CDR3 region has 17 residues. V lost 6 bases and J lost 4; bases outside the gene matches: 10. DNA of the CDR3: TGTGCCAGCAGCCTTCCGGGACAGGGTTCCGGGGCCAACGTCCTGACTTTC. Protein sequence: CASSLPGQGSGANVLTF.

This clonotype has ten or more counts. The J gene is TRBJ1-4, the V gene TRBV28, with TRBD1 matching over 7 bases. This CDR3 contains 15 residues. Germline V gene sequence: CDR1 MDHEN, CDR2 SYDVKM. Germline trimming cut 5 bases from V and 2 bases from J; bases unmatched to any gene: 5. As DNA, the CDR3 is TGTGCCAGCAGTCTGACAGGGTCCACTAATGAAAAACTGTTTTTT. Its translation: CASSLTGSTNEKLFF.

This clonotype was picked up many times. The CDR3 here is CASSYSPTGWNGYTF. The DNA of the CDR3 is TGTGCCAGCAGTTACTCCCCGACAGGGTGGAATGGCTACACCTTC. The chain is built from TRBV6-5 and TRBJ1-2, with 7 bases fitting TRBD1. The junction had 7 bases not matched to a gene; V was cut back by 0 bases and J by 6 bases. The CDR3 consists of 15 residues. Germline assignment: CDR1 MNHEY and CDR2 SVGAGI.

The CDR3 region is CASRGWGEKLFF. CDR3 DNA: TGTGCCAGCCGAGGGTGGGGTGAAAAACTGTTTTTT. The J gene is TRBJ1-4, the V gene TRBV7-9; D uncertain. The CDR3 runs to 12 residues. Trimming stripped 8 bases from V and 7 bases from J, with 11 bases between. CDR1 is SEHNR and CDR2 is FQNEAQ in the germline V gene (reference sequence).

The chain joins TRBV7-6 to TRBJ2-7; unclear D gene. The CDR3 contains 14 residues. The germline V and J ends were trimmed by 5 bases and 4 bases, with 15 bases remaining between them. Germline CDR1 is SGHVS and CDR2 is FNYEAQ. CDR3 sequence reads: CASSLTWGLYEQYF. The CDR3 DNA reads as TGTGCCAGCAGCCTAACCTGGGGTTTGTACGAGCAGTACTTC.

This clonotype has more than one count but fewer than ten. The CDR3 DNA reads TGTGCCAGCAGCTTAGCGGGACCCCAAACGGATGGCTACACCTTC. This translates into CASSLAGPQTDGYTF. The rearrangement joins TRBV7-2 to TRBJ1-2; D possibly corresponds to TRBD1 (5 bases). This CDR3 comprises 15 residues. Germline V gene sequence: CDR1 SGHTA, CDR2 FQGNSA. V was pared by 0 bases and J by 6 bases, with 14 bases between.

The rearrangement joins TRBV27 to TRBJ2-7; 9 positions match TRBD1. The CDR3 is 16 residues long. The V and J ends lost 5 bases and 5 bases, in that order; junction bases with no gene match: 13. The germline V gene has CDR1 MNHEY and CDR2 SMNVEV (reference sequence). The CDR3 DNA follows: TGTGCCAGCAGTCGGTTCGGGACAGGGACGAACCACGAGCAGTACTTC. Encoded protein: CASSRFGTGTNHEQYF.

The sample holds a few counts of this clonotype. Here the CDR3 reads CASSLPGTGGTGKDIQYF. CDR3 nucleotides: TGTGCCAGCAGCTTACCGGGGACAGGGGGAACGGGTAAAGACATTCAGTACTTC. The chain carries TRBV7-2 and TRBJ2-4; 11 positions agree with TRBD1. After removal of 2 bases from V and 8 bases from J, the junction contained 14 bases not matched to a gene. This CDR3 region has 18 residues. Germline CDR1 is SGHTA and CDR2 is FQGNSA.

This clonotype occurred a few times. The chain links TRBV7-6 to TRBJ2-3; D is ambiguous. V lost 1 base, J lost 3 bases, and 14 bases lay in between. CDR3 length: 16 residues. The germline gives CDR1 SGHVS, CDR2 FNYEAQ. For the CDR3, the DNA is TGTGCCAGCAGCTTAGAAGACGAAGACCTGACAGATACGCAGTATTTT. It codes for CASSLEDEDLTDTQYF.

The V call is TRBV15, the J call TRBJ1-1; TRBD1 might be the D (6 bases). Trimming took off 4 bases at V and 1 base at J, with 13 bases between the two ends. Germline lookup yields CDR1 LNHNV and CDR2 YYDKDF (reference sequence). The CDR3 consists of 15 residues. The CDR3 is CATSKRGGPNTEAFF. CDR3 sequence (DNA): TGTGCCACCAGCAAAAGAGGGGGGCCGAACACTGAAGCTTTCTTT.

V and J are TRBV12-3 or TRBV12-4 and TRBJ2-1, with 14 bases matching TRBD2. After removal of 6 bases from V and 4 bases from J, the junction contained 5 bases not matched to a gene. The CDR3 extends over 16 amino acids. DNA of the CDR3: TGTGCCAGCAGCCGGACTAGCGGGGGGATATACAATGAGCAGTTCTTC. Translated: CASSRTSGGIYNEQFF.

The chain has TRBV2 and TRBJ1-1; perhaps TRBD1 as D (6 bases). Germline-derived CDR1 and CDR2 are SNHLY and FYNNEI. V was pared by 8 bases and J by 6 bases, with 13 bases between. The CDR3 runs 12 residues. The CDR3 DNA reads as TGTGCCAGCCCCGCCGGGGGCCCTGAAGCTTTCTTT. Translation: CASPAGGPEAFF. Using reference TRBV2 and TRBJ1-1 for the parts outside the CDR3, the full variable domain is EPEVTQTPSHQVTQMGQEVILRCVPISNHLYFYWYRQILGQKVEFLVSFYNNEISEKSEIFDDQFSVERPDGSNFTLKIRSTKLEDSAMYFCASPAGGPEAFFGQGTRLTVV.

This clonotype occurred a few times. The gene calls are TRBV3-1 and TRBJ2-7; tentatively, D is TRBD2 (5 bases). The CDR3 contains 13 residues. The V end was cut by 2 bases, the J end by 5 bases, with 10 bases between. Germline V gives CDR1 LGHDT, CDR2 YNNKEL (reference sequence). CDR3 coding DNA: TGTGCCAGCAGCCAATCGCTGCGGGACGAGCAGTACTTC. Its translation: CASSQSLRDEQYF.

The rearrangement links TRBV9 to TRBJ2-1; either TRBD1 or TRBD2 may supply D (5 bases each). V lost 4 bases to trimming and J lost 4 bases, with 15 bases between them. The CDR3 runs 15 residues. CDR1 and CDR2 from the germline V gene are SGDLS and YYNGEE. CDR3 bases: TGTGCCAGCAGCTCCTGGGACGGCAGTTACAATGAGCAGTTCTTC. Translating it yields CASSSWDGSYNEQFF.

This clonotype came up a few times. The chain joins TRBV4-1 to TRBJ2-1, with D perhaps TRBD2 (7 bases). The V end lost 4 bases, the J end lost 7 bases, and 17 bases lay between the germline ends. Germline V lookup: CDR1 MGHRA, CDR2 YSYEKL. CDR3 length: 15 amino acids. Here the CDR3 DNA reads TGCGCCAGCAGCCCCCAGACGGGGGGCCTGAATGAGCAGTTCTTC. Translation: CASSPQTGGLNEQFF.

The chain joins TRBV7-6 to TRBJ2-2, with D perhaps matching TRBD1 or TRBD2 (5 bases each). This CDR3 region has 15 residues. V lost 4 bases and J lost 7, with 16 bases in between. Per germline, CDR1 SGHVS and CDR2 FNYEAQ. CDR3 in DNA: TGTGCCAGCAGCTCACCTACAGGACTTGACGGGGAGCTGTTTTTT. Amino acid sequence: CASSSPTGLDGELFF.

This clonotype appeared once. The V gene is TRBV24-1, the J gene TRBJ2-5; D not certain. The CDR3 length is 14 residues. The ends were cut back, 0 bases at V and 5 bases at J, with 9 bases in the middle. Germline loops: CDR1 KGHDR, CDR2 SFDVKD. The CDR3 bases are TGTGCCACCAGTGATTTGGTCAAGACGGAGACCCAGTACTTC. This translates into CATSDLVKTETQYF.

The genes are TRBV4-1 and TRBJ2-5, with a weak D call TRBD2 (6 bases). The CDR3 runs to 14 residues. The germline CDR1 and CDR2 sequences are MGHRA and YSYEKL. Trimming took 2 bases from V and 2 from J, leaving 9 bases between them. DNA for the CDR3: TGCGCCAGCAGCCAACCGACTAGGCAAGAGACCCAGTACTTC. This sequence encodes CASSQPTRQETQYF.

This sequence joins TRBV4-1 and TRBJ2-7; D ambiguous. The CDR3 contains 14 residues. V was cut by 0 bases and J by 6 bases, with 12 bases left in between. Germline loops: CDR1 MGHRA, CDR2 YSYEKL. The CDR3 loop is CASSQEFEVVEQYF. The DNA for the CDR3 is TGCGCCAGCAGCCAAGAGTTTGAAGTCGTCGAGCAGTACTTC.